The 16 T cell receptor beta chains below all came from one sample that was sequenced in a study of identical twins. TCRdb re-called the 5' RACE reads with MiXCR, one entry per CDR3 protein. This sample yields 600,000 to 700,000 distinct CDR3 sequences, of which around 21% are seen a single time; 4% to 4.5% belongs to the top ten. The sample was also reused in another study, on T cells expressing NK-cell markers.

The specimen sequenced was PBMCs. The receptors here all came from a woman aged 18-29 years in good health.

This clonotype has more than one count but fewer than ten. The chain recombines TRBV20-1 with TRBJ2-1, with D uncertain. Germline V gives CDR1 DFQATT, CDR2 SNEGSKA (reference sequence). The CDR3 has 13 amino acids. The V and J ends lost 2 bases and 10 bases respectively, with 15 bases between them. The CDR3 region is CSARNYPAGEQFF. The DNA for the CDR3 is TGCAGTGCTAGAAACTATCCGGCTGGCGAGCAGTTCTTC.

There are a few counts of this clonotype. The chain couples TRBV4-3 to TRBJ2-3, with 8 bases aligning to TRBD2. The CDR3 runs to 18 residues. The ends lost 4 bases at V and 6 bases at J; junction bases unmatched: 18. Looked up from germline, CDR1 is LGHNA and CDR2 is YSLEER. CDR3 loop: CASSREPPGAGGGDTQYF. The CDR3, as DNA: TGCGCCAGCAGCCGCGAACCCCCAGGGGCGGGAGGAGGTGATACGCAGTATTTT.

V gene TRBV6-2 or TRBV6-3 combines with J gene TRBJ2-1, with D perhaps TRBD2 (5 bases). The CDR3 consists of 17 residues. The germline V gene has CDR1 MNHEY and CDR2 SVGEGT. V was pared by 8 bases and J by 1 base, with 21 bases between. CDR3 DNA sequence: TGTGCCAGCCACCAACGCCCGAAGAGCGGTTCCTACAATGAGCAGTTCTTC. It is translated as CASHQRPKSGSYNEQFF.

This clonotype was detected ten times or more. This chain uses TRBV7-2 with TRBJ2-1; 8 bases agree with TRBD2. V was pared by 5 bases and J by 4 bases, with 7 bases of the junction left unmatched. This CDR3 contains 15 residues. Germline V gives CDR1 SGHTA, CDR2 FQGNSA. The chain's CDR3 is CASSRELAVYNEQFF. The DNA of the CDR3 is TGTGCCAGCAGCCGAGAACTAGCGGTTTACAATGAGCAGTTCTTC. The complete variable domain, with remaining parts taken from reference TRBV7-2 and TRBJ2-1, reads GAGVSQSPSNKVTEKGKDVELRCDPISGHTALYWYRQSLGQGLEFLIYFQGNSAPDKSGLPSDRFSAERTGGSVSTLTIQRTQQEDSAVYLCASSRELAVYNEQFFGPGTRLTVL.

V and J are TRBV20-1 and TRBJ2-7; 9 bases agree with TRBD1. The CDR3 is 14 amino acids. CDR1 and CDR2 (germline): DFQATT, SNEGSKA (reference sequence). V lost 3 bases and J lost 2; bases outside the gene matches: 5. The CDR3 loop is CSARGQGLTYEQYF. In DNA, the CDR3 is TGCAGTGCTAGGGGACAGGGCTTAACCTACGAGCAGTACTTC.

This clonotype was seen only a few times. The rearrangement links TRBV11-2 to TRBJ2-7, with 9 bases lining up with TRBD1. The CDR3 spans 14 residues. V gave up 2 bases and J gave up 8 bases; unmatched junction bases: 7. Germline values: CDR1 SGHAT, CDR2 FQNNGV. The CDR3 coding sequence is TGTGCCAGCAGCTTACAGGGACAGGGATGGAAGCAGTACTTC. As protein: CASSLQGQGWKQYF.

The V call is TRBV20-1, the J call TRBJ2-7, with D maybe TRBD1 (5 bases). The V end lost 3 bases, the J end lost 6 bases, and 12 bases lay between the germline ends. Germline loops: CDR1 DFQATT, CDR2 SNEGSKA (reference sequence). The CDR3 runs 12 residues. The CDR3 nucleotides are TGCAGTGCTAGTGAATGGGGCTCCGAGCAGTACTTC. Amino acid sequence: CSASEWGSEQYF.

This clonotype was recorded at least ten times. This chain links TRBV20-1 with TRBJ2-1, with 8 bases that match TRBD2. Germline lookup yields CDR1 DFQATT and CDR2 SNEGSKA (reference sequence). J was trimmed by 2 bases and V by 3 bases; bases with no gene match: 0. The CDR3 is made up of 13 amino acids. CDR3 DNA: TGCAGTGCTAGCGGGGGGGCCTACAATGAGCAGTTCTTC. Amino acids: CSASGGAYNEQFF.

In the case of this clonotype: The junction departs from the called germline gene at one end, perhaps through a read error. The V call is TRBV6-5, the J call TRBJ2-3; a weak D match, TRBD2 (6 bases). This CDR3 is 11 amino acids long. Germline V CDR1 and CDR2: MNHEY, SVGAGI. Written as DNA, the CDR3 is TGTGCCACCATACTAGGCGGGATACACAATTTT. Translated: CATILGGIHNF.

A few counts support this clonotype. The chain employs TRBV4-3 and TRBJ2-5; possible D gene TRBD1, 6 bases. V gave up 3 bases and J gave up 2 bases, with 22 bases separating them. Germline V gene lookup returns CDR1 LGHNA and CDR2 YSLEER. The CDR3 runs 18 residues. This CDR3 is CASSQGASNKRVQETQYF. CDR3 in DNA: TGCGCCAGCAGCCAGGGGGCTAGCAACAAACGAGTACAAGAGACCCAGTACTTC.

The rearrangement joins TRBV7-9 to TRBJ1-2; D is unresolved. Trimming stripped 2 bases from V and 8 bases from J, with 9 bases between. The CDR3 is 12 residues long. Germline V gene lookup returns CDR1 SEHNR and CDR2 FQNEAQ (reference sequence). CDR3: CASSLSDLGYTF. The CDR3 nucleotides are TGTGCCAGCAGCTTAAGTGACCTCGGCTACACCTTC.

The chain combines TRBV7-8 with TRBJ2-3; 9 bases align to TRBD2. The germline V gene has CDR1 SGHVS and CDR2 FQNEAQ. V lost 3 bases and J lost 3; bases outside the gene matches: 13. The CDR3 covers 18 residues. In DNA, the CDR3 is TGTGCCAGCAGCTTTCAGAGGATGGCGGGGGGGCTAACAGATACGCAGTATTTT. This codes for CASSFQRMAGGLTDTQYF.

This clonotype was counted at least ten times. CDR3 protein: CATSRTLEGGGYEQYF. For the CDR3, the DNA is TGTGCCACCAGCAGGACCCTGGAAGGGGGCGGCTACGAGCAGTACTTC. V gene TRBV15 combines with J gene TRBJ2-7; 7 bases fit TRBD1. V was pared by 3 bases and J by 3 bases, with 11 bases of the junction left unmatched. In germline, CDR1 is LNHNV, CDR2 YYDKDF (reference sequence). The CDR3 is 16 amino acids. Combining the CDR3 with reference TRBV15 and TRBJ2-7 gives the whole variable domain DAMVIQNPRYQVTQFGKPVTLSCSQTLNHNVMYWYQQKSSQAPKLLFHYYDKDFNNEADTPDNFQSRRPNTSFCFLDIRSPGLGDTAMYLCATSRTLEGGGYEQYFGPGTRLTVT.

The chain couples TRBV2 to TRBJ2-5, with 9 bases that match TRBD1. Germline CDR1 is SNHLY and CDR2 is FYNNEI. V was clipped by 5 bases and J by 1 base; unmatched bases: 5. The CDR3 extends over 15 amino acids. The CDR3: CASSFVTGGQETQYF. Written as DNA, the CDR3 is TGTGCCAGCAGTTTTGTGACAGGGGGCCAAGAGACCCAGTACTTC.

The rearrangement uses TRBV7-9 and TRBJ2-5; D is unclear. With 1 base removed from V and 2 bases from J, the gap between germline ends came to 14 bases. Germline V lookup: CDR1 SEHNR, CDR2 FQNEAQ (reference sequence). This CDR3 is 16 amino acids long. CDR3 loop: CASSLGKGILQETQYF. The CDR3 coding sequence is TGTGCCAGCAGCTTAGGAAAGGGTATCCTGCAAGAGACCCAGTACTTC.

The V and J genes are TRBV6-2 or TRBV6-3 and TRBJ2-1; the D gene is possibly TRBD1 (7 bases). This CDR3 is 13 amino acids long. V lost 4 bases to trimming and J lost 12 bases, with 16 bases between them. Germline assignment: CDR1 MNHEY and CDR2 SVGEGT. DNA of the CDR3: TGTGCCAGCAGTTTAGGGGGCGGGGTTGGGCAGTTCTTC. It encodes CASSLGGGVGQFF.